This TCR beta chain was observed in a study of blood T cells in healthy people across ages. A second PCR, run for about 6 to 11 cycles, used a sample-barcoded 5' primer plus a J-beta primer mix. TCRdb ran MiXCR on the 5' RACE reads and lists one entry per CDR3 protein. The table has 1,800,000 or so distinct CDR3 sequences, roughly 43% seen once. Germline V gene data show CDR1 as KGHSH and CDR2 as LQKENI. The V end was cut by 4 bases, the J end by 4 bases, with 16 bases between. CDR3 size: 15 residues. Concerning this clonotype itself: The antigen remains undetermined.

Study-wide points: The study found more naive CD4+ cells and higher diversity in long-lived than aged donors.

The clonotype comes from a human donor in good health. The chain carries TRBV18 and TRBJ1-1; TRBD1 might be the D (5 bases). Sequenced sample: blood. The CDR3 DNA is TGTGCCAGCTCACGGGGCATCACGGGGACCACTGAAGCTTTCTTT. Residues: CASSRGITGTTEAFF.